The T cell receptor (beta chain) described here comes from a study of shared clonotypes between healthy human individuals. Study-wide points: With few donors, the genetic and exposure-history diversity represented was limited.

Turning to this clone: The antigen remains undetermined.

Assay: immunoSEQ multiplex PCR; the TCRdb copy retains only in-frame clones and omits some. The table lists about 600,000 clones, 97% of them singletons. Germline CDR1 and CDR2: MNHEY and SMNVEV (reference sequence). V lost 7 bases and J 7 bases, leaving 22 bases between the germline ends. This CDR3 contains 15 residues. This TCR derives from a woman younger than 45 in good health. Material for sequencing was naive CD4+ T cells sorted from blood. Subset of the sample: CD45RA+ positively selected. The rearrangement links TRBV27 to TRBJ1-1, with no clear D. CDR3 loop: CASTPRGRLQYEAFF. The CDR3 coding sequence is TGTGCCAGCACCCCCAGAGGGCGTTTACAGTATGAAGCTTTCTTT.